Each of the 28 T cell receptor beta chains below was sequenced from the same sample in a study of blood T cell repertoires in COVID-19. Clones were read by immunoSEQ multiplex PCR, and TCRdb kept only the in-frame ones, dropping some. The repertoire includes roughly 16,000 clones, 85% to 90% of them detected once, and less than 3.5% sits in the top ten. The sequenced sample consisted of peripheral blood. The receptors derive from a human donor in a cohort sampled during active COVID-19.

CDR3 region: CASSRVENTGELFF. In DNA, the CDR3 is TGCGCCAGCAGCCGGGTAGAAAACACCGGGGAGCTGTTTTTT. This rearrangement joins TRBV5-1 to TRBJ2-2; D gene unclear. Trimming cost V 4 bases and J 2 bases, with 9 bases left between them. The CDR3 covers 14 residues. Germline loops: CDR1 SGHRS, CDR2 YFSETQ.

The V call is TRBV7-9, the J call TRBJ2-7; 8 nucleotides line up with TRBD1. This CDR3 comprises 14 residues. Losses at the gene ends were 5 bases for V and 0 bases for J; bases not matched to a gene: 3. CDR1 and CDR2 from the germline V gene are SEHNR and FQNEAQ (reference sequence). CDR3 nucleotides: TGTGCCAGCAGCCCCACAGGGGGCTCCTACGAGCAGTACTTC. The encoded protein is CASSPTGGSYEQYF.

The rearrangement uses TRBV6-5 and TRBJ2-1; TRBD1 matches at 8 bases. The CDR3 has 15 residues. From germline, CDR1 is MNHEY and CDR2 SVGAGI. V was clipped by 7 bases and J by 8 bases; unmatched bases: 13. The CDR3 DNA reads TGTGCCAGCATGACAGGGGTCCCCTTTGGCGATGAGCAGTTCTTC. Amino acid sequence: CASMTGVPFGDEQFF.

This rearrangement joins TRBV5-6 to TRBJ2-7; D not certain. Trimming left V 4 bases short and J 0 bases short, with 14 bases between. CDR3 length: 15 residues. Germline CDR1 reads SGHDT; CDR2 reads YYEEEE. CDR3 loop: CASSPRSVSSYEQYF. The DNA for the CDR3 is TGTGCCAGCAGCCCAAGGAGCGTCAGCTCCTACGAGCAGTACTTC. Based on the CDR3 plus reference TRBV5-6 and TRBJ2-7, the full variable domain is DAGVTQSPTHLIKTRGQQVTLRCSPKSGHDTVSWYQQALGQGPQFIFQYYEEEERQRGNFPDRFSGHQFPNYSSELNVNALLLGDSALYLCASSPRSVSSYEQYFGPGTRLTVT.

CDR3 loop: CASSSQMRQGEARAEAFF. CDR3 DNA: TGTGCCAGCAGTTCCCAAATGAGACAGGGGGAGGCAAGGGCTGAAGCTTTCTTT. The V gene is TRBV27, the J gene TRBJ1-1, with 9 bases fitting TRBD1. CDR1 MNHEY and CDR2 SMNVEV come from the germline V gene (reference sequence). V dropped 4 bases and J dropped 6; count of bases not matched to a gene: 18. The length of the CDR3 is 18 residues.

V gene TRBV7-9 combines with J gene TRBJ2-5, with TRBD2 as a possible D gene (5 bases). The CDR3 covers 13 residues. Germline CDR1 SEHNR, CDR2 FQNEAQ (reference sequence). V was clipped by 2 bases and J by 5 bases, with 9 bases between them. The CDR3 is CASSLPGFETQYF. The CDR3 region has the DNA TGTGCCAGCAGCTTACCGGGGTTCGAGACCCAGTACTTC. The whole variable domain, filled in from reference TRBV7-9 and TRBJ2-5, reads DTGVSQNPRHKITKRGQNVTFRCDPISEHNRLYWYRQTLGQGPEFLTYFQNEAQLEKSRLLSDRFSAERPKGSFSTLEIQRTEQGDSAMYLCASSLPGFETQYFGPGTRLLVL.

J is TRBJ2-7 and V is TRBV27; weak D call: TRBD1 (5 bases). CDR1 and CDR2 from the germline V gene are MNHEY and SMNVEV (reference sequence). Trimming shortened V by 4 bases and J by 6 bases, and 19 bases separated the two germline ends. The CDR3 sequence is 15 residues long. In DNA form, the CDR3 reads TGTGCCAGCAGTTATAGCACAGGAGCCCTGGGCGAGCAGTACTTC. This gives the protein CASSYSTGALGEQYF.

The chain employs TRBV9 and TRBJ1-6; D gene uncertain. The ends were cut back, 6 bases at V and 6 bases at J, with 10 bases in the middle. This CDR3 has 13 residues. Germline V gene sequence: CDR1 SGDLS, CDR2 YYNGEE. As DNA, the CDR3 is TGTGCCAGCACCACCGGTATTAATTCACCCCTCCACTTT. Translation: CASTTGINSPLHF.

This chain links TRBV3-1 (or the pseudogene TRBV3-2) with TRBJ2-5; TRBD2 is a possible D gene (6 bases). The CDR3 has 16 amino acids. Trimming stripped 8 bases from V and 4 bases from J, with 23 bases between. Per germline, CDR1 LGHDT and CDR2 YNNKEL (reference sequence). The CDR3 DNA follows: TGTGCCAGCGATAGTGGCCGGACTACCCAAGGAGAGACCCAGTACTTC. Its translation: CASDSGRTTQGETQYF.

The CDR3 reads CASSLRSRNYGYTF. The CDR3 bases are TGTGCCAGCAGTTTGAGGTCACGGAACTATGGCTACACCTTC. V is TRBV27 and J is TRBJ1-2; D unclear. The CDR3 runs 14 residues. V was trimmed by 3 bases and J by 2 bases, leaving 10 bases between them. The germline V gene encodes CDR1 MNHEY and CDR2 SMNVEV (reference sequence).

The chain uses TRBV7-9 and TRBJ1-4; D is perhaps TRBD1 (5 bases). Trimming took 6 bases from V and 6 from J, leaving 17 bases between them. This CDR3 contains 15 residues. In germline, CDR1 is SEHNR, CDR2 FQNEAQ (reference sequence). CDR3 coding DNA: TGTGCCAGCAGTCTCACACAAGCAGGGTATGAAAAACTGTTTTTT. It is translated as CASSLTQAGYEKLFF. Drawing the rest from reference TRBV7-9 and TRBJ1-4, the complete variable domain is DTGVSQNPRHKITKRGQNVTFRCDPISEHNRLYWYRQTLGQGPEFLTYFQNEAQLEKSRLLSDRFSAERPKGSFSTLEIQRTEQGDSAMYLCASSLTQAGYEKLFFGSGTQLSVL.

The chain is built from TRBV12-3 or TRBV12-4 and TRBJ2-2; D is uncertain. The CDR3 runs to 12 residues. V was shortened by 4 bases and J by 6 bases, with 6 bases between the two germline ends. For the CDR3, the DNA is TGTGCCAGCAGTTCTTTCCCCGGGGAGCTGTTTTTT. As protein: CASSSFPGELFF.

The chain recombines TRBV19 with TRBJ2-2; D not resolved. With 8 bases removed from V and 0 bases from J, the gap between germline ends came to 13 bases. Germline V gives CDR1 LNHDA, CDR2 SQIVND (reference sequence). The CDR3 length is 15 residues. The CDR3 nucleotides are TGTGCCAGTTCCACGGGTTGGGCGAACACCGGGGAGCTGTTTTTT. Amino acids: CASSTGWANTGELFF.

CDR3 sequence reads: CASSYYRESYNEQFF. Written as DNA, the CDR3 is TGTGCCAGCAGTTACTACAGGGAGTCCTACAATGAGCAGTTCTTC. This chain connects TRBV6-2 or TRBV6-3 to TRBJ2-1; the D gene is possibly TRBD1 (6 bases). Germline V gives CDR1 MNHEY, CDR2 SVGEGT. Trimming left V 1 base short and J 1 base short, with 8 bases between. The CDR3 sequence is 15 residues long.

The V call is TRBV6-5, the J call TRBJ2-2; 8 positions match TRBD2. The germline V gene encodes CDR1 MNHEY and CDR2 SVGAGI. J was trimmed by 1 base and V by 6 bases; bases with no gene match: 4. This CDR3 spans 15 amino acids. CDR3 residues: CASRESGRNTGELFF. The CDR3 DNA reads TGTGCCAGCAGGGAGAGCGGGAGGAACACCGGGGAGCTGTTTTTT.

The chain carries TRBV11-3 and TRBJ1-2; D might be TRBD1 (6 bases). The germline CDR1 and CDR2 sequences are SGHNT and YENEEA. Trimming took 3 bases from V and 2 from J, leaving 13 bases between them. This CDR3 region has 15 residues. CDR3 in amino acids: CASSFRGRGNYGYTF. DNA for the CDR3: TGTGCCAGCAGCTTCCGGGGAAGGGGGAACTATGGCTACACCTTC.

The chain uses TRBV11-2 and TRBJ2-7; TRBD2 matches at 8 bases. Germline V gene data show CDR1 as SGHAT and CDR2 as FQNNGV. V shed 4 bases, J shed 3 bases, and the junction held 5 bases outside the gene matches. The CDR3 loop spans 14 amino acids. The CDR3 region has the DNA TGTGCCAGCAGCTCCGGGACTAGAGTCTACGAGCAGTACTTC. This sequence encodes CASSSGTRVYEQYF. The full variable domain, completed using reference TRBV11-2 and TRBJ2-7, is EAGVAQSPRYKIIEKRQSVAFWCNPISGHATLYWYQQILGQGPKLLIQFQNNGVVDDSQLPKDRFSAERLKGVDSTLKIQPAKLEDSAVYLCASSSGTRVYEQYFGPGTRLTVT.

The chain joins TRBV7-9 to TRBJ2-7; no clear D. V was pared by 1 base and J by 6 bases, with 10 bases between. CDR1 SEHNR and CDR2 FQNEAQ come from the germline V gene (reference sequence). The CDR3 extends over 13 amino acids. The CDR3 nucleotides read TGTGCCAGCAGCTTAGTACTACAAACCGAGCAGTACTTC. The encoded protein is CASSLVLQTEQYF.

The gene calls are TRBV19 and TRBJ2-7, with 7 positions matching TRBD1. The CDR3 totals 15 residues. V was clipped by 0 bases and J by 7 bases; unmatched bases: 9. Germline assignment: CDR1 LNHDA and CDR2 SQIVND (reference sequence). This CDR3 reads CASSIDEARGREQYF. In DNA form, the CDR3 reads TGTGCCAGTAGTATAGATGAGGCCAGGGGGAGAGAGCAGTACTTC.

The chain couples TRBV28 to TRBJ1-2; no clear D. This CDR3 spans 13 amino acids. In germline, CDR1 is MDHEN, CDR2 SYDVKM. DNA for the CDR3: TGTGCTGAATCCAGGACGGGATCCTATGGCTACACCTTC. Translating gives CAESRTGSYGYTF.

The chain carries TRBV28 and TRBJ2-7; TRBD1 agrees at 7 bases. From germline, CDR1 is MDHEN and CDR2 SYDVKM. V shed 5 bases and J 11 bases; nucleotides not matched to a gene: 9. CDR3 size: 12 residues. The CDR3 loop is CASSLRLGQKYF. The DNA for the CDR3 is TGTGCCAGCAGTCTTCGTCTGGGACAGAAGTACTTC.

Only one count was recorded for this clone. The chain has TRBV19 and TRBJ1-5, with D perhaps matching TRBD1 (5 bases). CDR1 and CDR2 (germline): LNHDA, SQIVND (reference sequence). This CDR3 contains 15 residues. V shed 7 bases and J shed 3 bases, with 16 bases lying between them. The CDR3 bases are TGTGCCAGTACCCCGACGGGCAGGGACAATCAGCCCCAGCATTTT. Its translation: CASTPTGRDNQPQHF.

The chain has TRBV18 and TRBJ2-6; 9 bases are shared with TRBD1. V lost 3 bases and J lost 10; bases outside the gene matches: 4. Germline V CDR1 and CDR2: KGHSH, LQKENI. The CDR3 sequence is 14 residues long. CDR3 coding DNA: TGTGCCAGCTCACCGTCCGGGACAGGGAACGTCCTGACTTTC. It is translated as CASSPSGTGNVLTF.

The table lists this clone with a count of one. V gene TRBV5-4 combines with J gene TRBJ2-3; 8 bases are shared with TRBD1. This CDR3 has 16 residues. The ends lost 2 bases at V and 7 bases at J; junction bases unmatched: 12. Germline CDR1 and CDR2: SGHNT and YYREEE (reference sequence). CDR3 region: CASSLGGQVPSNTQYF. The DNA of the CDR3 is TGTGCCAGCAGCTTAGGGGGACAGGTCCCTTCCAATACGCAGTATTTT.

The rearrangement joins TRBV19 to TRBJ2-7; possible D gene TRBD2, 5 bases. Per germline, CDR1 LNHDA and CDR2 SQIVND (reference sequence). The CDR3 is 13 residues long. Trimming pared 5 bases from V and 6 bases from J, leaving 14 bases between. The CDR3 loop is CASSADLEGEQYF. The CDR3 region has the DNA TGTGCCAGTAGTGCGGACCTAGAGGGCGAGCAGTACTTC.

The chain is built from TRBV3-1 (or the pseudogene TRBV3-2) and TRBJ2-2; 9 bases map to TRBD2. Trimming at V came to 1 base and at J to 7 bases, leaving 22 bases not matched to a gene. CDR3 size: 21 residues. The germline V gene encodes CDR1 LGHDT and CDR2 YNNKEL (reference sequence). CDR3 nucleotide sequence: TGTGCCAGCAGCCAAGGGGGCCGGTCAGTGAGTTTAGCGGGAGTCCTCGGGGAGCTGTTTTTT. Protein: CASSQGGRSVSLAGVLGELFF.

A note on this clone: A read error may account for a junction end that differs from germline. This chain connects TRBV27 to TRBJ2-5; D unclear. Germline V gives CDR1 MNHEY, CDR2 SMNVEV (reference sequence). This CDR3 is built from 18 residues. CDR3 in DNA: TGTGCCAGCAGCTTATCCCCCGAGCCTGTCCCTAAAAAAGAGACCCAGTACTTC. It translates to CASSLSPEPVPKKETQYF.

V and J are TRBV7-9 and TRBJ2-3, with 13 bases matching TRBD2. This CDR3 region has 18 residues. V lost 6 bases, J lost 0 bases, and 9 bases stayed unmatched. Per the germline V gene, CDR1 is SEHNR and CDR2 is FQNEAQ (reference sequence). The chain's CDR3 is CASRPLAGGEASTDTQYF. The CDR3, as DNA: TGTGCCAGCAGGCCACTAGCGGGAGGGGAAGCGAGCACAGATACGCAGTATTTT.